The table lists the clone carrying this TCR beta chain with many counts. Antigen specificity is unknown. The sample originates from a study of T-cell memory formation after mild COVID-19. With constant-segment primers, 5'RACE yielded cDNA libraries of TCR alpha and TCR beta that carried sample barcodes and UMIs. TCRdb re-called the 5' RACE reads through MiXCR, storing one row per CDR3 protein. This table has about 250,000 distinct CDR3 sequences, 15% appearing once. Study results and caveats: Researchers report contracting CD4+ clones mostly in CM and EM, with CD8+ clones in EMRA. A second wave of clones peaked on day 37, and their SARS-CoV-2 specificity went unconfirmed.

Trimming cost V 2 bases and J 2 bases; bases outside gene matches: 7. Germline V gene lookup returns CDR1 LNHNV and CDR2 YYDKDF (reference sequence). The CDR3 covers 16 residues. Specimen: PBMCs or a T cell subset sorted from them (not recorded which). This TCR was sampled from an adult woman who had mild COVID-19 (a few samples of this study predate the infection). Cell type and time point are not known. The chain recombines TRBV15 with TRBJ2-7; 9 positions agree with TRBD2. For the CDR3, the DNA is TGTGCCACCAGCAGACTAGCGGGGACTAAAGCCTACGAGCAGTACTTC. It is translated as CATSRLAGTKAYEQYF.